This record covers a single T cell receptor beta chain. The antigen is not known. The sample belongs to a study of T-cell memory formation after mild COVID-19. Overall study context: Largely donor-specific sequence clusters came from two donors.

Study outcomes and limitations: Chiefly within CM and EM were the contracting CD4+ clones; CD8+ ones were within EMRA. The pre-infection memory compartment contained some responding clones, suggesting cross-reactive memory joined.

This CDR3 has 13 amino acids. Trimming took off 3 bases at V and 4 bases at J, with 8 bases between the two ends. Germline V CDR1 and CDR2: SGHAT, FQNNGV. Each CDR3 protein is one row after TCRdb ran MiXCR on the 5' RACE reads. The table lists 470,000 or so distinct CDR3 sequences, more than 15% of them singletons. Material for sequencing was PBMCs or a T cell subset sorted from them (not recorded which). This TCR was recovered from a young man who had mild COVID-19 (a few samples of this study predate the infection). Cell type and time point are not known. The chain carries TRBV11-2 and TRBJ2-3; D is ambiguous. CDR3 sequence: CASSFSYADTQYF. Here the CDR3 DNA reads TGTGCCAGCAGCTTTTCCTATGCAGATACGCAGTATTTT.